These T cell receptor beta chains were read from a single sample in a study of read filtering for tumor transcriptome and immune sequencing. TCRdb used MiXCR to reprocess the reads, holding one entry per CDR3 protein. Here the sample spans 39,000 or so distinct CDR3 sequences, roughly 12% being singletons. Input material: a population of CD138-negative cells sorted from bone marrow. Receptor source: a donor at least 40 years old with multiple myeloma. Each CDR3 is given with its conserved first and last residue. A D gene is named only where the DNA matches it firmly. The size field reads how often the clone was seen (once, few, many) or a class if it is expanded.

v_call	clone_size	d_call	j_call	cdr3_nt	cdr3_aa
TRBV7-8	many	.	TRBJ2-7	TGTGCCAGCAGCTTAGCGATCAGCCATTACGAGCAGTACTTC	CASSLAISHYEQYF
TRBV28	many	.	TRBJ1-1	TGTGCCAGCAGTTTCCCCCCCGCGACTGTGCGCGCTTTCTTT	CASSFPPATVRAFF
TRBV5-1	many	TRBD1	TRBJ2-7	TGCGCCAGCAGCTCCGGGGCCGGGACAGGGGGCCTCTACGAGCAGTACTTC	CASSSGAGTGGLYEQYF
TRBV29-1	many	TRBD1	TRBJ1-5	TGCAGCGTTGGAACCGGGACAGGGAATCAGCCCCAGCATTTT	CSVGTGTGNQPQHF
TRBV5-1	many	.	TRBJ1-1	TGCGCCAGCAGCTTGGGTGTGACTATGAACACTGAAGCTTTCTTT	CASSLGVTMNTEAFF
TRBV15	many	TRBD1	TRBJ1-1	TGTGCCACCAGCCACAGTACAGGGGTGAACACTGAAGCTTTCTTT	CATSHSTGVNTEAFF
TRBV2	many	TRBD2	TRBJ2-1	TGTGCCAGCAGGAGAAGCGGGAGGGAGGATGAGCAGTTCTTC	CASRRSGREDEQFF
TRBV7-8	many	.	TRBJ2-1	TGTGCCAGCAGCCCTGGACAATACTCCTACAATGAGCAGTTCTTC	CASSPGQYSYNEQFF
TRBV4-2	few	TRBD1	TRBJ2-7	TGTGCCAGCAGCGCCTCCGGGACAGGGGTCATGAACGAGCAGTACTTC	CASSASGTGVMNEQYF
TRBV7-2	many	TRBD2	TRBJ2-1	TGTGCCAGCAGCTCCCAGTGGAGCGGGGACGCTGAGCAGTTCTTC	CASSSQWSGDAEQFF
TRBV10-2	many	.	TRBJ2-5	TGCGCCAGCAGTGAGTCATGGGGGCCAGAGACCCAGTACTTC	CASSESWGPETQYF
TRBV7-8	many	TRBD2	TRBJ2-1	TGTGCCAGCAGCTTCACTAGCGGGAGTTTGAATGAGCAGTTCTTC	CASSFTSGSLNEQFF
TRBV23-1	many	.	TRBJ1-5	TGCGCCTTTCAGGGGCAAAGCAATCAGCCCCAGCATTTT	CAFQGQSNQPQHF
TRBV5-1	many	.	TRBJ2-7	TGCGCCAGCAGCTTGGAGCCAGCCTACGAGCAGTACTTC	CASSLEPAYEQYF
TRBV5-4	many	.	TRBJ2-1	TGTGCCAGCAGCCGCCCCCGGGACCTCCAGTTCTTC	CASSRPRDLQFF
TRBV9	many	TRBD2	TRBJ2-5	TGTGCCAGCAGCGCCCGGGAGGGCCTTGGAGAGACCCAGTACTTC	CASSAREGLGETQYF